The present entry profiles one TCR beta chain with its context. The target antigen is unknown. Primers for the PCR totalled 60 Vbeta and 13 Jbeta. Authors' data handling: As a later analysis found, there were 70 million to 90 million unique TCR beta chains, of which around 10 million were shared. TCRdb keeps only in-frame clones here, not all; method: immunoSEQ multiplex PCR. The DNA gave D and trimming, while V, J and clone size come from that table. Here the sample spans roughly 190,000 clones, around four fifths being singletons. The data belong to a study of cytomegalovirus exposure and HLA in healthy donors. The V segment lost 0 bases and the J segment 5 bases; nucleotides outside the gene matches: 8. This CDR3 is 17 amino acids long. Germline V lookup: CDR1 SGDLS, CDR2 YYNGEE. The study's findings and limits: Sequencing likely caused a cluster of highly shared sequence variants. It was shown in a later analysis that HLA-associated TCR beta chains were more clonally expanded than other, equally common chains.

The chain uses TRBV9 and TRBJ2-3; 11 bases agree with TRBD2. The sequenced sample was PBMCs. The sequence was collected from a woman aged 18-30 years in good health and CMV-seronegative. CDR3 in amino acids: CASSVGLAGGGGDTQYF. The DNA for the CDR3 is TGTGCCAGCAGCGTAGGCCTAGCGGGAGGTGGGGGAGATACGCAGTATTTT.